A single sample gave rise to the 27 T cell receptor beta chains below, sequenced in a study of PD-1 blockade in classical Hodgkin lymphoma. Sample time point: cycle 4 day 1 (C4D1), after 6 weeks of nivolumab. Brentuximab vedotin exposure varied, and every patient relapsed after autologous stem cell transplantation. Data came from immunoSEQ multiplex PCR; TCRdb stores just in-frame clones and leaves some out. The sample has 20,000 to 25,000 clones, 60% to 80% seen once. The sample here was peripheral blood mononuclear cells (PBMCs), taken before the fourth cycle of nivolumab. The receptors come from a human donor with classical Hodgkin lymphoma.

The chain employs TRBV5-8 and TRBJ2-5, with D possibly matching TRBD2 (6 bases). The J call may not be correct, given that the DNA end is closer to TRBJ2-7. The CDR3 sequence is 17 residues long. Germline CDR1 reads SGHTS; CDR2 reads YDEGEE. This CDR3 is CASSFAGYRPSSYEQYF. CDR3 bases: TGTGCCAGCAGCTTCGCGGGGTACAGACCGAGCTCCTACGAGCAGTACTTC.

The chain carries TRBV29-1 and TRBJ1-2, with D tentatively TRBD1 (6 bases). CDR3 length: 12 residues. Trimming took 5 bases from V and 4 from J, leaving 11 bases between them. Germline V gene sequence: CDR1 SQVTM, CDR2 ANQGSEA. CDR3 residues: CSVQRDTYGYTF. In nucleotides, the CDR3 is TGCAGCGTTCAGAGGGACACCTATGGCTACACCTTC.

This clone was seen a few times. For the CDR3, the DNA is TGTGCCAGCAGCTTAGTTTGGACTAGGTCGGGGGAGCAGTACTTC. Translated: CASSLVWTRSGEQYF. V gene TRBV11-2 combines with J gene TRBJ2-7, with 7 bases matching TRBD2. CDR3 length: 15 amino acids. Germline CDR1 SGHAT, CDR2 FQNNGV. J gave up 7 bases and V 1 base, and 10 bases lay outside the gene matches.

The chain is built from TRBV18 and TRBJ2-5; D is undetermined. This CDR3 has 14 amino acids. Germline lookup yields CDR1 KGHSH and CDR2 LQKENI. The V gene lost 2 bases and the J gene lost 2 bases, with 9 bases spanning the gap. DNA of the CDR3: TGTGCCAGCTCACCAGGCCTCCGACAAGAGACCCAGTACTTC. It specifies CASSPGLRQETQYF.

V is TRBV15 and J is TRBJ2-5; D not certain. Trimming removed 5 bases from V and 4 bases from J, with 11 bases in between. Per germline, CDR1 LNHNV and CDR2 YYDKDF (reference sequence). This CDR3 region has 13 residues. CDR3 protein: CATSPRYPETQYF. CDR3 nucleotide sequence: TGTGCCACCAGCCCCAGATACCCAGAGACCCAGTACTTC.

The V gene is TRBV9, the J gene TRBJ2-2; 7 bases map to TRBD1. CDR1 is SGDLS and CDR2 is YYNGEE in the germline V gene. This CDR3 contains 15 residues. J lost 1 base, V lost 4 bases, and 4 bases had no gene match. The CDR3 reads CASSPRTGNTGELFF. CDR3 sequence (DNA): TGTGCCAGCAGCCCCCGGACAGGGAACACCGGGGAGCTGTTTTTT. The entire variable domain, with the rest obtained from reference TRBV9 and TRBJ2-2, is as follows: DSGVTQTPKHLITATGQRVTLRCSPRSGDLSVYWYQQSLDQGLQFLIQYYNGEERAKGNILERFSAQQFPDLHSELNLSSLELGDSALYFCASSPRTGNTGELFFGEGSRLTVL.

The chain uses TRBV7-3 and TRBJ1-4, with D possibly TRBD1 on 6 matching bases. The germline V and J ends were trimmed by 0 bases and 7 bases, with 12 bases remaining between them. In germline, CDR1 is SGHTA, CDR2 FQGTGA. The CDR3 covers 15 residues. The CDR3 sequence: CASSLTGGYGEKLFF. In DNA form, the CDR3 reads TGTGCCAGCAGCTTAACAGGGGGGTATGGTGAAAAACTGTTTTTT.

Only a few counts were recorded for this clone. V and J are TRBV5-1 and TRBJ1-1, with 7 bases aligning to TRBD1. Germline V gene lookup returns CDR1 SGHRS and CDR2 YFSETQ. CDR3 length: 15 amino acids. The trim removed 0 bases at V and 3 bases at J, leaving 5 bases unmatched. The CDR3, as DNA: TGCGCCAGCAGCTTGGCCGGGGACAGATACACTGAAGCTTTCTTT. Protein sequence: CASSLAGDRYTEAFF.

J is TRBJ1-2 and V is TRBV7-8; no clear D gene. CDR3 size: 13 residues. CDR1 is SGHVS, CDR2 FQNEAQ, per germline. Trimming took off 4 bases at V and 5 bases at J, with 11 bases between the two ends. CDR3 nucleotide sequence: TGTGCCAGCAGCTCGGACCCTACTTATGGCTACACCTTC. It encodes CASSSDPTYGYTF.

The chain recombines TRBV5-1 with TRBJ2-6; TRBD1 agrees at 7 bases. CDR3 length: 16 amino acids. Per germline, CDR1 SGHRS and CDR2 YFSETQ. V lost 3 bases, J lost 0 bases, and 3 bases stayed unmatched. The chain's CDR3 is CASSSGQTSGANVLTF. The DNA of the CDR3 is TGCGCCAGCAGCTCGGGACAGACCTCTGGGGCCAACGTCCTGACTTTC.

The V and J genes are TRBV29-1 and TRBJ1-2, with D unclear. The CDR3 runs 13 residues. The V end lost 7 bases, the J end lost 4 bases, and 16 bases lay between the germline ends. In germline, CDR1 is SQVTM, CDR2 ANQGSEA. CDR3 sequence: CSAQSRVGYGYTF. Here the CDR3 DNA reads TGCAGCGCCCAATCACGGGTTGGCTATGGCTACACCTTC.

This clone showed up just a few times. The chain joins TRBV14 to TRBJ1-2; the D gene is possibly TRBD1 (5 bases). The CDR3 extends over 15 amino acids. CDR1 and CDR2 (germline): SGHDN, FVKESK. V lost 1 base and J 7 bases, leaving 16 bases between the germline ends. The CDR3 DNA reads TGTGCCAGCAGCCAAGCCGGGACCCTACTCGGTGGCTACACCTTC. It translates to CASSQAGTLLGGYTF. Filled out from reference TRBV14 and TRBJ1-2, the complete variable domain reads EAGVTQFPSHSVIEKGQTVTLRCDPISGHDNLYWYRRVMGKEIKFLLHFVKESKQDESGMPNNRFLAERTGGTYSTLKVQPAELEDSGVYFCASSQAGTLLGGYTFGSGTRLTVV.

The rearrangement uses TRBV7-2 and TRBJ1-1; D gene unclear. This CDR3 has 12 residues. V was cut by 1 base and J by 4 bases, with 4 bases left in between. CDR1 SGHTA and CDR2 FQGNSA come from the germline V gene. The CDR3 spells CASSLVATEAFF. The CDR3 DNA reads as TGTGCCAGCAGCTTAGTAGCCACTGAAGCTTTCTTT.

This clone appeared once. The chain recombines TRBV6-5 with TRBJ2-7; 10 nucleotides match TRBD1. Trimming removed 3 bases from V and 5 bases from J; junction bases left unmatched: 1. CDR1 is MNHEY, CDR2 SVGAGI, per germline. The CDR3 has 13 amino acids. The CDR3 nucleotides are TGTGCCAGCAGTTATGACAGGGGGCACGAGCAGTACTTC. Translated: CASSYDRGHEQYF.

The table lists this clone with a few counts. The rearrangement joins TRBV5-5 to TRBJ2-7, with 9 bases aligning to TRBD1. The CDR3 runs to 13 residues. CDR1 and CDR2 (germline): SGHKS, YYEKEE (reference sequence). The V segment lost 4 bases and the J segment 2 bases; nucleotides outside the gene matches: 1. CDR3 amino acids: CASSRQGAYEQYF. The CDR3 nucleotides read TGTGCCAGCAGCCGACAGGGGGCCTACGAGCAGTACTTC.

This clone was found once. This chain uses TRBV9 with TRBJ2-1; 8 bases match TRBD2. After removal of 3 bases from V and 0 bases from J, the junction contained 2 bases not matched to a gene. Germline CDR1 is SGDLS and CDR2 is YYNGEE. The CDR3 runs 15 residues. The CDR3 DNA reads TGTGCCAGCAGCGGAGCGGGAGCCTCCTACAATGAGCAGTTCTTC. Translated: CASSGAGASYNEQFF.

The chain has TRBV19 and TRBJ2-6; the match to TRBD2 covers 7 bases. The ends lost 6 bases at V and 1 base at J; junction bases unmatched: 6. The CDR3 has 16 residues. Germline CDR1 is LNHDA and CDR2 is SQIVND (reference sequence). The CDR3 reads CASSSGTTSGANVLTF. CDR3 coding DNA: TGTGCCAGTAGCTCCGGGACTACTTCTGGGGCCAACGTCCTGACTTTC. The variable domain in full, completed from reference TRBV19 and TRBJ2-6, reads DGGITQSPKYLFRKEGQNVTLSCEQNLNHDAMYWYRQDPGQGLRLIYYSQIVNDFQKGDIAEGYSVSREKKESFPLTVTSAQKNPTAFYLCASSSGTTSGANVLTFGAGSRLTVL.

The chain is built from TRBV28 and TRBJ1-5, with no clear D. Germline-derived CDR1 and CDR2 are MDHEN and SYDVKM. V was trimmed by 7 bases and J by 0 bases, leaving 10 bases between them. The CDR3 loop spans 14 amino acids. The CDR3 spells CASNSMYSNQPQHF. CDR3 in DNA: TGTGCCAGCAACTCTATGTATAGCAATCAGCCCCAGCATTTT.

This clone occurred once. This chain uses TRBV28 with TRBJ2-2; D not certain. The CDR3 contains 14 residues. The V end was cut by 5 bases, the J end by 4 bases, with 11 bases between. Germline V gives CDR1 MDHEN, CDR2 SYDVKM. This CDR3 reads CASSPPTRTGELFF. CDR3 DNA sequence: TGTGCCAGCAGTCCACCGACCCGCACCGGGGAGCTGTTTTTT.

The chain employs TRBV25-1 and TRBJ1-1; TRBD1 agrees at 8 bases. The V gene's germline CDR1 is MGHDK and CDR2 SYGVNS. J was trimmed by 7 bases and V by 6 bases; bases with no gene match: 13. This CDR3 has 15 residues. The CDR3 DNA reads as TGTGCCAGCAGACAATCCGGGACAGGCGCCCTTGAAGCTTTCTTT. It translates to CASRQSGTGALEAFF.

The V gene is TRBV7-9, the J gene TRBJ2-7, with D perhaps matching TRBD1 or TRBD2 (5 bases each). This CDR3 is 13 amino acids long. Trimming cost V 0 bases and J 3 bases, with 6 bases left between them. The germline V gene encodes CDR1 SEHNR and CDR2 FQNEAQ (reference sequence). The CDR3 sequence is CASSLAGDYEQYF. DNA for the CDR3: TGTGCCAGCAGCTTAGCGGGGGACTACGAGCAGTACTTC. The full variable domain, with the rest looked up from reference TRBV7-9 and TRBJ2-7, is DTGVSQNPRHKITKRGQNVTFRCDPISEHNRLYWYRQTLGQGPEFLTYFQNEAQLEKSRLLSDRFSAERPKGSFSTLEIQRTEQGDSAMYLCASSLAGDYEQYFGPGTRLTVT.

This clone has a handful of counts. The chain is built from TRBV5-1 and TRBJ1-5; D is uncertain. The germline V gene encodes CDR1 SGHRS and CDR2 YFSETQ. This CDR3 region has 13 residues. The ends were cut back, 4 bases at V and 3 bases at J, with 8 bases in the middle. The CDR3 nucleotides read TGCGCCAGCAGCCTAGACACCAATCAGCCCCAGCATTTT. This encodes CASSLDTNQPQHF.

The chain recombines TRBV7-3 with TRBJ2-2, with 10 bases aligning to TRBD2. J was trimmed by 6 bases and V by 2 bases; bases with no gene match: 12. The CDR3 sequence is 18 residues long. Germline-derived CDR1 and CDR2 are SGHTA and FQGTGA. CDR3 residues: CASSLSLAGDGAPGELFF. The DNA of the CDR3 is TGTGCCAGCAGCTTATCCCTAGCGGGGGATGGGGCTCCCGGGGAGCTGTTTTTT.

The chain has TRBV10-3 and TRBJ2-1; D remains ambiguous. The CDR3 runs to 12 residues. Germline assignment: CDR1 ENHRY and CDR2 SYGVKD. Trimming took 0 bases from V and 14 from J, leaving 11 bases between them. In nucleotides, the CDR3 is TGTGCCATCAGTGAGTCACCTATCGGCGAGTTCTTC. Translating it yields CAISESPIGEFF.

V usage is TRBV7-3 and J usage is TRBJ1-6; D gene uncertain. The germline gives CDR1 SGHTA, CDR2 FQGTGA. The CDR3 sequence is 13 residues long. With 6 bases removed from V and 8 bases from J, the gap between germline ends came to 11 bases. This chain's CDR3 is CASSWAGHSPLHF. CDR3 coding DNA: TGTGCCAGCAGTTGGGCAGGACATTCACCCCTCCACTTT.

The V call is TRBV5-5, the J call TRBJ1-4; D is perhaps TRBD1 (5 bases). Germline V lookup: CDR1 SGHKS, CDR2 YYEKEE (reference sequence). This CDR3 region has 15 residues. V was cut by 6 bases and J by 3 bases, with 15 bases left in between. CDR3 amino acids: CASTLGGTANEKLFF. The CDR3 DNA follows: TGTGCCAGCACCCTGGGCGGGACCGCTAATGAAAAACTGTTTTTT.

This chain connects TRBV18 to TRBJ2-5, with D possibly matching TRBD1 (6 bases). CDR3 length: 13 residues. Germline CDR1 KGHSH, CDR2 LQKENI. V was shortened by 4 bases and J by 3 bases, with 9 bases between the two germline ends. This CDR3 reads CASSRQEKETQYF. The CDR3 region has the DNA TGTGCCAGCTCACGACAGGAGAAAGAGACCCAGTACTTC.